The 8 T cell receptor beta chains below come from one sample, sequenced in a study of CD8+CD57+ T cells in acquired aplastic anemia. The study profiled TCR beta VDJ and CDR3 using genomic DNA as template. Using its own MiXCR run on the reads, TCRdb lists one record per CDR3 protein. The sample lists around 290,000 distinct CDR3 sequences, under 65% occurring once. Those patients picked for sequencing had displayed CD8+CD57+ cell expansion on flow cytometry. The sample comprised sorted CD4+, CD8+, or CD8+CD57+ T cells (not recorded which) from PBMCs. The receptors were gathered from a human donor with aplastic anemia.

V gene TRBV30 combines with J gene TRBJ1-6, with a tentative D call TRBD1 (6 bases). Trimming took 0 bases from V and 11 from J, leaving 23 bases between them. CDR3 length: 17 amino acids. Per germline, CDR1 GTSNPN and CDR2 SVGIG (reference sequence). The CDR3 coding sequence is TGTGCCTGGAGTGTACGGGTACAGGGTAGGTTTAGGGCACCCCTCCACTTT. It encodes CAWSVRVQGRFRAPLHF.

V and J are TRBV24-1 and TRBJ2-3; a weak D match, TRBD1 (5 bases). Trimming cost V 10 bases and J 0 bases, with 7 bases left between them. The CDR3 has 12 amino acids. Germline V gene sequence: CDR1 KGHDR, CDR2 SFDVKD. The CDR3 DNA follows: TGTGCCACTCAGGGTAGCACAGATACGCAGTATTTT. Residues: CATQGSTDTQYF.

At least ten counts were recorded for this clonotype. In DNA, the CDR3 is TGCAGTGCTAGTTTTGGGGTGGTGCGGGCCCAGTACTTC. It yields the protein CSASFGVVRAQYF. V gene TRBV20-1 combines with J gene TRBJ2-5; a weak D match, TRBD2 (5 bases). The CDR3 loop spans 13 amino acids. Germline assignment: CDR1 DFQATT and CDR2 SNEGSKA (reference sequence). Trimming pared 3 bases from V and 9 bases from J, leaving 17 bases between.

Comments on this clonotype: A read error may produce the germline difference seen at one junction end. This sequence joins TRBV19 and TRBJ2-3, with 13 bases identical to TRBD2. The germline V gene encodes CDR1 LNHDA and CDR2 SQIVND (reference sequence). The CDR3 runs to 18 residues. CDR3 sequence: CASSIGLAGGSGTDAQYF. The CDR3 DNA is TGTGCCAGTAGTATAGGACTAGCGGGGGGATCTGGCACAGATGCGCAGTATTTT.

V and J are TRBV20-1 and TRBJ2-3, with TRBD2 matching 12 bases. The trim removed 4 bases at V and 5 bases at J, leaving 4 bases unmatched. Germline V gene sequence: CDR1 DFQATT, CDR2 SNEGSKA (reference sequence). CDR3 length: 14 amino acids. CDR3 DNA: TGCAGTGCTATGGTGACTAGCGGGGGAGATACGCAGTATTTT. Translated, it gives CSAMVTSGGDTQYF.

The chain carries TRBV14 and TRBJ1-2; tentative D call: TRBD1 (5 bases). The CDR3 consists of 15 residues. Germline CDR1 is SGHDN and CDR2 is FVKESK. V shed 1 base and J shed 6 bases, with 15 bases lying between them. For the CDR3, the DNA is TGTGCCAGCAGCCAAGGCCTCGTGGGGCAGAATGGCTACACCTTC. This gives the protein CASSQGLVGQNGYTF. Together with reference TRBV14 and TRBJ1-2, the CDR3 gives the full variable domain: EAGVTQFPSHSVIEKGQTVTLRCDPISGHDNLYWYRRVMGKEIKFLLHFVKESKQDESGMPNNRFLAERTGGTYSTLKVQPAELEDSGVYFCASSQGLVGQNGYTFGSGTRLTVV.

This clonotype was counted between two and nine times. The chain has TRBV27 and TRBJ2-5; possible D gene TRBD2, 5 bases. Germline lookup yields CDR1 MNHEY and CDR2 SMNVEV (reference sequence). The germline V and J ends were trimmed by 0 bases and 5 bases, with 16 bases remaining between them. There are 16 residues in the CDR3. The DNA of the CDR3 is TGTGCCAGCAGTTTATCGAGCGGCGGGCAGTACGAGACCCAGTACTTC. Residues: CASSLSSGGQYETQYF.

The CDR3 nucleotides read TGTGCCAGCAGTCCCACGAGACTAGATTTTTACGAGCAGTACTTC. This codes for CASSPTRLDFYEQYF. The chain joins TRBV2 to TRBJ2-7; maybe TRBD2 (6 bases). This CDR3 is built from 15 residues. Germline V gene sequence: CDR1 SNHLY, CDR2 FYNNEI. With 5 bases removed from V and 4 bases from J, the gap between germline ends came to 18 bases.